This TCR beta chain was recovered during a study of blood T cell repertoires in COVID-19. Source study methods: Amplification with reference gene primers provided the estimates of nucleated cell counts. Generated by immunoSEQ multiplex PCR, the TCRdb table keeps only in-frame clones and is missing some. The DNA was the basis for D and trimming; V, J and clone size are from that table. The table has 150,000 to 200,000 clones, about 85% seen once. Trimming stripped 2 bases from V and 0 bases from J, with 13 bases between. The CDR3 consists of 16 residues. The germline V gene has CDR1 MNHEY and CDR2 SVGEGT.

This chain connects TRBV6-2 or TRBV6-3 to TRBJ1-1; TRBD1 might be the D (5 bases). This TCR came from a man between 60 and 70 years old with COVID-19, enrolled during active disease. Sequenced sample: peripheral blood. The CDR3 nucleotides read TGTGCCAGCAGTTACGGTCGGGGACTCCTGAACACTGAAGCTTTCTTT. This codes for CASSYGRGLLNTEAFF.